This record concerns one TCR beta chain sequence. Its antigen remains undetermined. Per-base quality was not reported, and no clone a single base away is much larger than it. The data originate from a study of blood T cell repertoires in COVID-19 (dated by TCRdb to 2020 to 2021). Regarding the study in general: The collaborator samples originated in the United States, Italy and Spain and spanned the acute and convalescent phases of COVID-19. The material from the prospective study consisted of cDNA or gDNA derived from T cells, B-cell-depleted T cells, or PBMCs. The dataset comprised deeply sampled blood TCRbeta repertoires from subjects exposed to, actively infected with, or recovered from COVID-19. The repertoires were released in a freely available public database meant as a resource for research on the immune response to SARS-CoV-2. Samples were obtained from the ongoing ImmuneRACE study (first 160 participants) and from about 1,300 subjects provided by 6 global collaborators. Nearly every sample came with metadata listing a de-identified subject ID, COVID-19 status, age in years and sex. Where HLA class I and class II types were available, the types were taken from metadata supplied by the sample provider, not from assay-based typing. On the study overall, not on this receptor specifically: Clinical and demographic metadata were provided uncurated, with the amount varying by source and participant.

Whole blood was collected in K2EDTA tubes by collaborating institutions according to the institutions' own protocols. For TCRbeta analysis, collaborator samples were shipped as frozen whole blood, as isolated PBMCs, or as DNA extracted from either sample type. TCRbeta CDR3 regions were amplified from genomic DNA using the immunoSEQ Assay, a bias-controlled multiplex PCR. In the authors' own workflow: The number of nucleated cells in each sample was estimated from the amplification of reference gene primers within the assay. To quantify the absolute abundance of each unique TCRbeta CDR3 rearrangement, sequence reads were collapsed and filtered. Productive Simpson clonality was computed per sample as the square root of Simpson's diversity index over productive rearrangements. What TCRdb holds here is the immuneACCESS table cut down to in-frame rearrangements. Part of the clones is not present; checked against another copy, under half of the missing clones reflect an unresolved V gene, and the others are unexplained. V and J calls and clone size are copied from that table; D and trimming were computed from the DNA. Within this sample are about 410,000 clones, with around 86% of them counted one time only. Jointly, the top ten make up roughly 1.4% of the sample.

V lost 5 bases and J lost 1 base, and the count of bases not matched to a germline gene is 7. The germline V gene (reference sequence) supplies CDR1 LNHNV and CDR2 YYDKDF. The CDR3 sequence holds 15 residues, the cysteine and phenylalanine included. The CDR3 DNA has 45 bases and is translated from base 1. The rearrangement combines TRBV15 with TRBJ2-7; 8 central bases correspond to TRBD2. This clonotype originated in a woman younger than 45 with active or convalescent COVID-19. The sequenced sample consisted of peripheral blood. The DNA sequence reads TGTGCCACCAGCGTAAAAGCGGGAGCATCCTACGAGCAGTACTTC. This codes for CATSVKAGASYEQYF.